These 6 T cell receptor beta chains were all obtained from the same sample, sequenced in a study of response to subunit inactivated influenza vaccine (dated by TCRdb to the late 2010s). Libraries were made using RT-PCR. Sequencing relied on an Illumina HiSeq 2500. TCRdb trimmed the raw reads at Q25, called clones with MiXCR and kept productive beta chains. A single entry per CDR3 protein holds the most common genes and DNA from its merged rows. Within this sample are approximately 520,000 distinct CDR3 sequences, with approximately 15% of them counted one time only. In total, the top ten clones hold less than 4% of the sample. The sequenced sample was CD4+ T cells sorted from PBMCs, obtained less than 30 months after vaccination. The receptors stem from a man between 50 and 75 years old who received an inactivated influenza vaccine. Donor details come from another sample of the same person, matched by shared clones.

This clonotype was seen a few times. The chain couples TRBV7-2 to TRBJ2-1; 10 bases agree with TRBD2. The V gene's germline CDR1 is SGHTA and CDR2 FQGNSA. The CDR3 is 16 amino acids. Trimming cost V 5 bases and J 4 bases; bases outside gene matches: 8. This CDR3 reads CASSPSSSGSYNEQFF. The CDR3 DNA sequence: TGTGCCAGCAGCCCGAGTTCTAGCGGGAGTTACAATGAGCAGTTCTTC. Full variable domain (missing parts from reference TRBV7-2 and TRBJ2-1): GAGVSQSPSNKVTEKGKDVELRCDPISGHTALYWYRQSLGQGLEFLIYFQGNSAPDKSGLPSDRFSAERTGGSVSTLTIQRTQQEDSAVYLCASSPSSSGSYNEQFFGPGTRLTVL.

At least ten counts were recorded for this clonotype. This chain links TRBV6-1 with TRBJ2-7; D ambiguous. Trimming shortened V by 5 bases and J by 0 bases, and 14 bases separated the two germline ends. This CDR3 is 15 amino acids long. The germline CDR1 and CDR2 sequences are MNHNS and SASEGT. The CDR3 sequence: CASSLGRISSYEQYF. The DNA for the CDR3 is TGTGCCAGCAGTCTAGGACGGATAAGCTCCTACGAGCAGTACTTC.

V and J are TRBV12-3 or TRBV12-4 and TRBJ2-3, with TRBD2 identical over 12 bases. There are 17 residues in the CDR3. The V and J ends lost 6 bases and 3 bases, in that order; junction bases with no gene match: 10. CDR3 coding DNA: TGTGCCAGCAGACTTTCTAGCGGGAGGGCCAGGACAGATACGCAGTATTTT. This codes for CASRLSSGRARTDTQYF.

This chain uses TRBV5-4 with TRBJ1-1, with unresolved D. Trimming removed 2 bases at V and 0 bases at J, with 11 bases between. Germline lookup yields CDR1 SGHNT and CDR2 YYREEE (reference sequence). The CDR3 contains 15 residues. CDR3 protein: CASSFASVVNTEAFF. In DNA, the CDR3 is TGTGCCAGCAGCTTTGCCTCGGTCGTGAACACTGAAGCTTTCTTT.

This chain links TRBV6-4 with TRBJ1-1; no firm D call. From germline, CDR1 is MRHNA and CDR2 SNTAGT. The CDR3 contains 14 residues. Between the trimmed V and J ends, which lost 0 bases and 9 bases, there was a span of 14 bases. The CDR3 loop reads CASSDSGGRSQAFF. DNA for the CDR3: TGTGCCAGCAGTGACTCTGGAGGGAGAAGTCAAGCTTTCTTT.

The rearrangement joins TRBV5-4 to TRBJ2-1; 13 bases fit TRBD2. CDR3 size: 16 residues. The V segment lost 3 bases and the J segment 9 bases; nucleotides outside the gene matches: 9. Germline V CDR1 and CDR2: SGHNT, YYREEE (reference sequence). DNA for the CDR3: TGTGCCAGCAGCTCGAGGACTAGCGGGAGCGCAGGTGAGCAGTTCTTC. Amino acid sequence: CASSSRTSGSAGEQFF.